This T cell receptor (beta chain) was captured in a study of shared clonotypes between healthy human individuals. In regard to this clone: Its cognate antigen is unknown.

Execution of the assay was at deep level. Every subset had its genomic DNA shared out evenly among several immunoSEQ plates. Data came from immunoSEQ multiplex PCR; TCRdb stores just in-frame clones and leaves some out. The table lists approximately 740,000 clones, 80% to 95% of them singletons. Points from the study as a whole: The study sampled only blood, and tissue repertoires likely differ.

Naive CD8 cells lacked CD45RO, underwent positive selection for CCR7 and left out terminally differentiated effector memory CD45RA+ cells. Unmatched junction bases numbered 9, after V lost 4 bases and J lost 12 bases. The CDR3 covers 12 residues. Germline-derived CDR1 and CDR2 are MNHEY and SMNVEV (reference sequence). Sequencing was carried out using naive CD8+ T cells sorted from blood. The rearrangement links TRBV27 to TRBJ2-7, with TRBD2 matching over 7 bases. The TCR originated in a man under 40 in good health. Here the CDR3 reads CASSSGVRGVYF. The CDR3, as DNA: TGTGCCAGCAGTTCCGGCGTCCGGGGGGTGTACTTC.